Shown below are 22 T cell receptor beta chains from a single sample sequenced in a study of early T cells in non-severe SARS-CoV-2 infection. One entry per CDR3 protein, called by TCRdb with MiXCR from the 5' RACE reads. Counted here are some 120,000 distinct CDR3 sequences, under 15% occurring once; the ten biggest clones make up 21%. Sequences were obtained from whole blood. These receptors were collected from an adult who was a healthcare worker with PCR-confirmed SARS-CoV-2 infection or an uninfected control (not recorded which).

The rearrangement links TRBV18 to TRBJ2-3, with 10 bases matching TRBD1. The CDR3 runs to 15 residues. Germline V gene data show CDR1 as KGHSH and CDR2 as LQKENI. V lost 3 bases and J lost 3; bases outside the gene matches: 3. The CDR3 coding sequence is TGTGCCAGCTCACCTGGACAGGGGGGGACAGATACGCAGTATTTT. Translated: CASSPGQGGTDTQYF.

This clonotype has just a few counts. This chain links TRBV2 with TRBJ2-1, with D possibly being TRBD2 (5 bases). In germline, CDR1 is SNHLY, CDR2 FYNNEI. This CDR3 spans 13 amino acids. Trimming cost V 7 bases and J 4 bases, with 11 bases left between them. CDR3 amino acids: CASNSGKYNEQFF. For the CDR3, the DNA is TGTGCCAGCAATTCGGGGAAGTACAATGAGCAGTTCTTC.

This clonotype was detected only a few times. V is TRBV3-1 and J is TRBJ1-1, with TRBD1 matching 10 bases. After removal of 3 bases from V and 7 bases from J, the junction contained 8 bases not matched to a gene. Germline assignment: CDR1 LGHDT and CDR2 YNNKEL (reference sequence). The CDR3 is 15 residues long. The DNA of the CDR3 is TGTGCCAGCAGCCAGGGGAGACAGGGGGCGGGTGAAGCTTTCTTT. This codes for CASSQGRQGAGEAFF. Full variable domain (remainder filled in from reference TRBV3-1 and TRBJ1-1): DTAVSQTPKYLVTQMGNDKSIKCEQNLGHDTMYWYKQDSKKFLKIMFSYNNKELIINETVPNRFSPKSPDKAHLNLHINSLELGDSAVYFCASSQGRQGAGEAFFGQGTRLTVV.

This clonotype was observed a few times. The genes are TRBV27 and TRBJ1-6; maybe TRBD1 (5 bases). The CDR3 has 18 residues. V lost 5 bases, J lost 6 bases, and 23 bases lay in between. Germline V CDR1 and CDR2: MNHEY, SMNVEV (reference sequence). CDR3: CASSTWAPNRFSNSPLHF. CDR3 DNA sequence: TGTGCCAGCAGTACCTGGGCCCCGAACAGGTTTAGTAATTCACCCCTCCACTTT.

This clonotype was found a few times. The rearrangement uses TRBV30 and TRBJ2-2; D is perhaps TRBD2 (6 bases). The CDR3 totals 15 residues. Germline loops: CDR1 GTSNPN, CDR2 SVGIG (reference sequence). V lost 4 bases and J 1 base, leaving 13 bases between the germline ends. CDR3 sequence: CAWNRPGENTGELFF. CDR3 coding DNA: TGTGCCTGGAATCGCCCGGGGGAGAACACCGGGGAGCTGTTTTTT.

To note about this clonotype: A much more abundant neighbour one base away suggests this may be a read error. This rearrangement joins TRBV12-5 to TRBJ2-7; 7 bases match TRBD1. The V gene end was trimmed by 5 bases and the J gene end by 10 bases; junction bases not matched to a gene: 5. Germline V gene lookup returns CDR1 LGHNT and CDR2 FRNRAP. The CDR3 is 11 amino acids. DNA for the CDR3: TGTGCTAGTGGTACGCAGGGGGACCAGTACTTC. Its protein product is CASGTQGDQYF.

Of note for this clonotype: A much more abundant neighbour one base away suggests this may be a read error. The V gene is TRBV30, the J gene TRBJ2-7, with 8 bases that match TRBD1. Germline values: CDR1 GTSNPN, CDR2 SVGIG (reference sequence). The CDR3 loop spans 15 amino acids. Trimming cost V 5 bases and J 4 bases; bases outside gene matches: 13. CDR3 nucleotides: TGTGCCTGGGGTGCCGGGGGACAGGTGCAATACGAGCAGTACTTC. Amino acids: CAWGAGGQVQYEQYF.

The V gene is TRBV15, the J gene TRBJ2-1; no clear D gene. Germline V CDR1 and CDR2: LNHNV, YYDKDF (reference sequence). V was pared by 5 bases and J by 5 bases, with 10 bases between. CDR3 length: 13 residues. The CDR3 DNA reads TGTGCCACCAGCGGGATGATAGACAATGAGCAGTTCTTC. This encodes CATSGMIDNEQFF.

This clonotype was seen many times. The chain has TRBV6-1 and TRBJ2-2; 8 positions match TRBD2. V gave up 7 bases and J gave up 4 bases; unmatched junction bases: 5. Germline CDR1 MNHNS, CDR2 SASEGT. The CDR3 sequence is 14 residues long. DNA for the CDR3: TGTGCCAGCACGAACGGGGGGGCCACCGGGGAGCTGTTTTTT. This gives the protein CASTNGGATGELFF.

This clonotype was counted a few times. V and J are TRBV3-1 and TRBJ1-2; no clear D. V lost 4 bases, J lost 4 bases, and 13 bases lay in between. The CDR3 has 14 amino acids. Germline values: CDR1 LGHDT, CDR2 YNNKEL (reference sequence). The CDR3: CASSPKGFLYGYTF. The CDR3 region has the DNA TGTGCCAGCAGCCCAAAAGGGTTCCTCTATGGCTACACCTTC. The whole variable domain, filled in from reference TRBV3-1 and TRBJ1-2, reads DTAVSQTPKYLVTQMGNDKSIKCEQNLGHDTMYWYKQDSKKFLKIMFSYNNKELIINETVPNRFSPKSPDKAHLNLHINSLELGDSAVYFCASSPKGFLYGYTFGSGTRLTVV.

This clonotype was seen more than once but under ten times. The chain links TRBV5-1 to TRBJ1-4, with 9 bases identical to TRBD1. The CDR3 spans 15 residues. Germline V gene data show CDR1 as SGHRS and CDR2 as YFSETQ. Unmatched junction bases numbered 5, after V lost 2 bases and J lost 6 bases. The CDR3 reads CASSFGDRDDEKLFF. In nucleotides, the CDR3 is TGCGCCAGCAGCTTCGGGGACAGGGACGATGAAAAACTGTTTTTT.

V gene TRBV7-3 combines with J gene TRBJ2-1, with D possibly called TRBD1 or TRBD2 (5 bases each). Germline V gives CDR1 SGHTA, CDR2 FQGTGA. The CDR3 spans 15 residues. V lost 1 base to trimming and J lost 8 bases, with 15 bases between them. The CDR3 is CASSLIPGPPDEQFF. In DNA form, the CDR3 reads TGTGCCAGCAGCTTAATCCCGGGACCCCCGGATGAGCAGTTCTTC.

The table lists this clonotype with a few counts. The chain couples TRBV21-1 to TRBJ1-3. TRBV21-1 represents a pseudogene. This CDR3 contains 15 residues. The chain's CDR3 is CASSKGKGFGNTIYF. CDR3 bases: TGTGCCAGCAGCAAAGGCAAAGGGTTTGGAAACACCATATATTTT.

This clonotype was seen a handful of times. The V call is TRBV18, the J call TRBJ1-1; TRBD1 matches 9 bases. With 6 bases clipped from V and 4 bases from J, the junction kept 6 bases outside the gene matches. The CDR3 is 14 amino acids. From germline, CDR1 is KGHSH and CDR2 LQKENI. The CDR3 bases are TGTGCCAGCTCCCTTGGACAGGGGACCACTGAAGCTTTCTTT. Translating it yields CASSLGQGTTEAFF.

In this sample, this clonotype turned up a few times. The rearrangement links TRBV29-1 to TRBJ1-1; 7 bases fit TRBD1. Germline V gives CDR1 SQVTM, CDR2 ANQGSEA. The junction had 10 bases not matched to a gene; V was cut back by 4 bases and J by 5 bases. The CDR3 is 14 amino acids. The DNA of the CDR3 is TGCAGCGTTGCACCGACAGGGCAGCGGACTGAAGCTTTCTTT. It yields the protein CSVAPTGQRTEAFF.

The chain couples TRBV5-4 to TRBJ1-1, with D possibly being TRBD1 (6 bases). The CDR3 has 15 amino acids. Germline V gene sequence: CDR1 SGHNT, CDR2 YYREEE (reference sequence). Trimming took 4 bases from V and 2 from J, leaving 15 bases between them. The CDR3 is CASSRQGQQNTEAFF. In DNA, the CDR3 is TGTGCCAGCAGCCGCCAGGGACAACAAAACACTGAAGCTTTCTTT.

The J gene is TRBJ1-1, the V gene TRBV18, with a tentative D call TRBD1 (6 bases). The CDR3 length is 15 residues. The germline V gene encodes CDR1 KGHSH and CDR2 LQKENI. V shed 4 bases and J shed 0 bases, with 12 bases lying between them. CDR3 nucleotide sequence: TGTGCCAGCTCACAAGGGGGGGTTTTGAACACTGAAGCTTTCTTT. Encoded protein: CASSQGGVLNTEAFF.

This clonotype was counted ten times or more. CDR3 amino acids: CASRSRMNTEAFF. As DNA, the CDR3 is TGTGCCAGCAGAAGCAGGATGAACACTGAAGCTTTCTTT. The chain is built from TRBV12-3 or TRBV12-4 and TRBJ1-1; no clear D gene. The CDR3 runs 13 residues. Trimming left V 6 bases short and J 0 bases short, with 8 bases between.

This chain connects TRBV20-1 to TRBJ2-2; D is undetermined. Looked up from germline, CDR1 is DFQATT and CDR2 is SNEGSKA (reference sequence). V dropped 1 base and J dropped 2 bases, with 8 bases sitting between them. The CDR3 has 14 residues. The CDR3: CSARGTLNTGELFF. The DNA of the CDR3 is TGCAGTGCTAGAGGGACCTTAAACACCGGGGAGCTGTTTTTT.

V is TRBV20-1 and J is TRBJ1-1; a weak D match, TRBD1 (6 bases). Germline loops: CDR1 DFQATT, CDR2 SNEGSKA (reference sequence). This CDR3 has 16 residues. Deletions cut 1 base from V and 1 base from J, with 16 bases between. The CDR3 bases are TGCAGTGCTAGAGTTTACAACAGGGTCGAGAACACTGAAGCTTTCTTT. It translates to CSARVYNRVENTEAFF.

The CDR3 nucleotides are TGCAGTGCTGTTATACAAGGGGGCACTGAAGCTTTCTTT. Residues: CSAVIQGGTEAFF. The chain has TRBV20-1 and TRBJ1-1; D perhaps matches TRBD1 (6 bases). This CDR3 region has 13 residues. Trimming shortened V by 5 bases and J by 4 bases, and 14 bases separated the two germline ends. Germline V gene data show CDR1 as DFQATT and CDR2 as SNEGSKA (reference sequence).

This clonotype was recorded a few times. V usage is TRBV7-8 and J usage is TRBJ1-6; D remains ambiguous. The V gene's germline CDR1 is SGHVS and CDR2 FQNEAQ. There are 14 residues in the CDR3. The V end was cut by 1 base, the J end by 9 bases, with 10 bases between. CDR3 region: CASSLEVVFSPLHF. Here the CDR3 DNA reads TGTGCCAGCAGCTTAGAGGTTGTGTTTTCACCCCTCCACTTT.